These T cell receptor beta chains were read from a single sample in a study of blood T cells in healthy people across ages. TCRdb used MiXCR to reprocess the 5' RACE reads, holding one entry per CDR3 protein. This table holds over 1,500,000 distinct CDR3 sequences, about 50% found once. The sequenced sample consisted of blood. The origin of the receptors is a middle-aged woman in good health. CDR3s include the opening cysteine and the closing phenylalanine or tryptophan.

cdr3_length: 15; v_call: TRBV7-9; cdr3_aa: CASSSGTRQGNGYTF
cdr3_length: 15; v_call: TRBV5-1; cdr3_aa: CASSLALAPSVGYTF
cdr3_length: 13; v_call: TRBV13; cdr3_aa: CASTQGANSPLHF
cdr3_length: 13; v_call: TRBV29-1; cdr3_aa: CSAEGVETYEQYF
cdr3_length: 14; v_call: TRBV27; cdr3_aa: CASSWDSLSQPQHF
cdr3_length: 15; v_call: TRBV27; cdr3_aa: CASSKKDRGLGEQYF
cdr3_length: 16; v_call: TRBV24-1; cdr3_aa: CATSDATASANYGYTF
cdr3_length: 13; v_call: TRBV6-2/TRBV6-3; cdr3_aa: CASREVGSYEQYF
cdr3_length: 16; v_call: TRBV7-2; cdr3_aa: CASSSGGQGFNQPQHF
cdr3_length: 14; v_call: TRBV6-5; cdr3_aa: CASSYSTRSTEAFF
cdr3_length: 15; v_call: TRBV6-5; cdr3_aa: CASLGSRDQQETQYF
cdr3_length: 15; v_call: TRBV10-3; cdr3_aa: CAISGPSGGHYEQFF
cdr3_length: 15; v_call: TRBV20-1; cdr3_aa: CSARGDRANLYEQYF
cdr3_length: 14; v_call: TRBV20-1; cdr3_aa: CSTSWQGTKNIQYF
cdr3_length: 14; v_call: TRBV4-3; cdr3_aa: CASSQVDGNTEAFF
cdr3_length: 15; v_call: TRBV24-1; cdr3_aa: CATSDSVRGRNEQFF
cdr3_length: 15; v_call: TRBV20-1; cdr3_aa: CSARDLRSSYNEQFF
cdr3_length: 13; v_call: TRBV6-6; cdr3_aa: CASSLLTENEQLF
cdr3_length: 15; v_call: TRBV12-3/TRBV12-4; cdr3_aa: CASSPGVLGTDTQYF
cdr3_length: 14; v_call: TRBV11-2; cdr3_aa: CASSSGQGIYEQYF
cdr3_length: 14; v_call: TRBV10-2; cdr3_aa: CASRNAEAKNIQYF
cdr3_length: 15; v_call: TRBV27; cdr3_aa: CASSFRVGVPHEQYF